Below, 26 T cell receptor beta chains from the same sample are listed, as sequenced in a study of monozygotic twins with inflammatory bowel disease. From its re-call of the 5' RACE reads, TCRdb lists each CDR3 protein once, without DNA. Across over 110,000 distinct CDR3 sequences, the top ten clones capture 2% to 2.5% of the sample. The sample was blood. The receptors stem from a human donor with ulcerative colitis or Crohn's disease, or a healthy co-twin of an affected twin (not recorded which).

This chain links TRBV27 with TRBJ2-7; without DNA, the TCRdb call of TRBD1 cannot be checked. Germline V lookup: CDR1 MNHEY, CDR2 SMNVEV (reference sequence). There are 14 residues in the CDR3. The CDR3 here is CASSTSRQGYEQYF.

The CDR3 loop reads CASSNRSLGYTF. J is TRBJ1-2 and V is TRBV6-2 or TRBV6-3. This CDR3 has 12 residues. Germline values: CDR1 MNHEY, CDR2 SVGEGT.

This chain links TRBV5-1 with TRBJ2-3; TCRdb picks TRBD1, but there is no DNA to check that call. This CDR3 region has 16 residues. Germline-derived CDR1 and CDR2 are SGHRS and YFSETQ. CDR3 region: CASSPVGQSSTDTQYF.

The V gene is TRBV20-1, the J gene TRBJ2-2; TCRdb picks TRBD2, but there is no DNA to check that call. The germline CDR1 and CDR2 sequences are DFQATT and SNEGSKA (reference sequence). The CDR3 has 16 residues. This CDR3 reads CSARDPRAPNTGELFF.

The chain joins TRBV20-1 to TRBJ1-4; absent DNA, TCRdb's TRBD1 call cannot be checked. Germline V CDR1 and CDR2: DFQATT, SNEGSKA (reference sequence). This CDR3 region has 15 residues. CDR3 loop: CSARPADRVNEKLFF.

The V gene is TRBV27, the J gene TRBJ2-3. The length of the CDR3 is 16 residues. Germline CDR1 and CDR2: MNHEY and SMNVEV (reference sequence). The CDR3 loop is CASSLIGTVSTDTQYF.

The chain couples TRBV24-1 to TRBJ2-3; TCRdb gives TRBD1 as the D gene, but with no DNA this cannot be confirmed. The CDR3 is made up of 14 amino acids. CDR1 and CDR2 from the germline V gene are KGHDR and SFDVKD. CDR3 sequence reads: CATSPATYRERQYF.

The V gene is TRBV7-6, the J gene TRBJ2-3; without DNA, the TCRdb call of TRBD1 cannot be checked. The CDR3 runs to 13 residues. CDR1 and CDR2 from the germline V gene are SGHVS and FNYEAQ. CDR3 protein: CASSLGTSDTQYF.

The chain combines TRBV7-2 with TRBJ1-5. This CDR3 has 15 amino acids. CDR1 is SGHTA, CDR2 FQGNSA, per germline. This chain's CDR3 is CASSSTGWLGQPQHF.

The chain links TRBV4-3 to TRBJ1-2. CDR1 is LGHNA, CDR2 YSLEER, per germline. This CDR3 is 15 amino acids long. The CDR3 is CASSQEPGTSYGYTF.

The V call is TRBV6-4, the J call TRBJ2-3; TCRdb proposes TRBD1, but this gene call is untestable without DNA. The germline V gene has CDR1 MRHNA and CDR2 SNTAGT. This CDR3 is built from 15 residues. This CDR3 reads CASSTRGAPTDTQYF.

This chain joins TRBV6-2 or TRBV6-3 and TRBJ2-7; the TCRdb D gene call, TRBD1, has no DNA to confirm it. Looked up from germline, CDR1 is MNHEY and CDR2 is SVGEGT. There are 14 residues in the CDR3. CDR3 sequence reads: CASRPPDRDYEQYF.

J is TRBJ2-1 and V is TRBV4-3; TCRdb designates TRBD2, a call that cannot be tested without DNA. The CDR3 sequence is 16 residues long. Germline assignment: CDR1 LGHNA and CDR2 YSLEER. CDR3 residues: CASSQASGGVSDEQFF.

The gene calls are TRBV4-2 and TRBJ2-3; TCRdb calls TRBD2, which cannot be checked without DNA. This CDR3 comprises 17 residues. Germline CDR1 is LGHNA and CDR2 is YNFKEQ. The CDR3 loop reads CASNPDRGTTSTDTQYF.

The chain couples TRBV20-1 to TRBJ2-2; the TCRdb D gene call, TRBD1, has no DNA to confirm it. Germline assignment: CDR1 DFQATT and CDR2 SNEGSKA (reference sequence). The length of the CDR3 is 13 residues. CDR3 amino acids: CSARPWGPGELFF.

This chain uses TRBV7-3 with TRBJ2-7; TCRdb's D gene call, TRBD1, goes unchecked for lack of DNA. CDR1 and CDR2 from the germline V gene are SGHTA and FQGTGA. The CDR3 totals 13 residues. The CDR3 here is CASSFTGGGEQYF.

The V and J genes are TRBV4-3 and TRBJ1-4; TCRdb names TRBD1, which stays unverified in the absence of DNA. The V gene's germline CDR1 is LGHNA and CDR2 YSLEER. The CDR3 consists of 14 residues. CDR3 residues: CASRVDRGVEKLFF.

This chain's CDR3 is CSVDYRGLETQYF. The gene calls are TRBV29-1 and TRBJ2-5; lacking DNA, the TRBD1 call made by TCRdb goes unchecked. The germline CDR1 and CDR2 sequences are SQVTM and ANQGSEA. The CDR3 extends over 13 amino acids.

The chain has TRBV4-1 and TRBJ1-2; no DNA is available, so the TRBD1 call from TCRdb remains unchecked. This CDR3 is built from 17 residues. Germline V lookup: CDR1 MGHRA, CDR2 YSYEKL. CDR3 amino acids: CASSQEFPGTGVYGYTF.

V usage is TRBV19 and J usage is TRBJ2-5; lacking DNA, the TRBD1 call made by TCRdb goes unchecked. Per germline, CDR1 LNHDA and CDR2 SQIVND (reference sequence). There are 14 residues in the CDR3. The CDR3 loop is CASSQEQAAETQYF.

The CDR3 sequence is CASSPGTYYEQYF. The chain joins TRBV7-9 to TRBJ2-7; TCRdb's assignment of TRBD1 cannot be checked, as there is no DNA. This CDR3 comprises 13 residues. In germline, CDR1 is SEHNR, CDR2 FQNEAQ (reference sequence).

The chain links TRBV5-1 to TRBJ1-2; TCRdb's D call of TRBD1 is untestable without DNA. The CDR3 runs to 15 residues. The germline V gene has CDR1 SGHRS and CDR2 YFSETQ. The CDR3 protein is CASSLAAGGDYGYTF.

V and J are TRBV5-1 and TRBJ1-1. The CDR3 is 13 residues long. Germline-derived CDR1 and CDR2 are SGHRS and YFSETQ. CDR3 loop: CASSLAQDGEAFF.

V usage is TRBV20-1 and J usage is TRBJ2-7; lacking DNA, the TRBD1 call made by TCRdb goes unchecked. CDR1 and CDR2 from the germline V gene are DFQATT and SNEGSKA (reference sequence). This CDR3 has 17 residues. CDR3 protein: CSARGYDSGGGSYEQYF.

This chain joins TRBV7-8 and TRBJ1-1; checking the TCRdb D call of TRBD1 is not possible without DNA. The germline gives CDR1 SGHVS, CDR2 FQNEAQ. This CDR3 has 14 amino acids. The CDR3 is CASSLNQGTAEAFF.

V and J are TRBV5-1 and TRBJ2-7. Per germline, CDR1 SGHRS and CDR2 YFSETQ. CDR3 size: 16 residues. The CDR3 loop reads CASSLLGSHPSYEQYF.